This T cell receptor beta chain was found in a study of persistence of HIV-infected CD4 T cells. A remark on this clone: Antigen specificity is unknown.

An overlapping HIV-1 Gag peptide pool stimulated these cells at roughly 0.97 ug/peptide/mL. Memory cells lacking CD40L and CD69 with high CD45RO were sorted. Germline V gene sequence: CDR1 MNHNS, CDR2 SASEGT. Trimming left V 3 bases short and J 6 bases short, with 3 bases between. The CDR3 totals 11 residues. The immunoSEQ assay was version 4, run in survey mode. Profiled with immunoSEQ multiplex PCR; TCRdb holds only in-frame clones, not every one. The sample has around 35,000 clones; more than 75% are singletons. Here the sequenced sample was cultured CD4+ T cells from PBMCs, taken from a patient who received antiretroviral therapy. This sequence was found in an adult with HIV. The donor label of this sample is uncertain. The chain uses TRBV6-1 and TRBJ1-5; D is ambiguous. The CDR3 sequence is CASSDFQPQHF. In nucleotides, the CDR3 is TGTGCCAGCAGTGATTTTCAGCCCCAGCATTTT.